The 29 T cell receptor beta chains presented below share a single source sample, sequenced in a study of Tregs in tolerant kidney transplant recipients. Antigens for these TCRs are unknown. TCRdb keeps only in-frame clones here, not all; method: immunoSEQ multiplex PCR. The sample includes roughly 5,000 clones, nearly 90% seen only once; the top ten take around 3.5%. The specimen comprised Tregs from blood cultured with allogeneic cells, sampled before the transplant. These receptors came from a human patient who received a combined kidney and bone marrow transplant.

The V call is TRBV10-1, the J call TRBJ2-5; no reliable D call. Germline V CDR1 and CDR2: WNHNN, SYGVQD (reference sequence). V gave up 11 bases and J gave up 4 bases, with 17 bases separating them. The CDR3 length is 13 residues. Here the CDR3 DNA reads TGCGCCCCCCACGTGGCCCCGAGAGAGACCCAGTACTTC. It translates to CAPHVAPRETQYF.

The V gene is TRBV6-1, the J gene TRBJ1-1; no clear D gene. The CDR3 extends over 12 amino acids. The V end was cut by 5 bases, the J end by 1 base, with 5 bases between. CDR1 is MNHNS and CDR2 is SASEGT in the germline V gene. CDR3 sequence (DNA): TGTGCCAGCAGTCCCCCGAACACTGAAGCTTTCTTT. Protein product: CASSPPNTEAFF.

This clone appeared a few times. The CDR3 here is CASSQIQKMNTEAFF. Here the CDR3 DNA reads TGTGCCAGCAGCCAAATCCAGAAAATGAACACTGAAGCTTTCTTT. V and J are TRBV7-8 and TRBJ1-1; no firm D call. This CDR3 has 15 residues. The germline V gene has CDR1 SGHVS and CDR2 FQNEAQ. V was trimmed by 5 bases and J by 0 bases, leaving 13 bases between them.

The rearrangement uses TRBV7-9 and TRBJ1-3, with a possible D match to TRBD1 (6 bases). The V gene's germline CDR1 is SEHNR and CDR2 FQNEAQ (reference sequence). Between the trimmed V and J ends, which lost 5 bases and 0 bases, there was a span of 11 bases. The CDR3 is made up of 15 amino acids. The CDR3, as DNA: TGTGCCAGCAGCCCAAACAGGGTCTCTGGAAACACCATATATTTT. Amino acid sequence: CASSPNRVSGNTIYF.

The chain employs TRBV6-1 and TRBJ2-7, with a tentative D call TRBD2 (7 bases). This CDR3 is built from 14 residues. CDR1 and CDR2 from the germline V gene are MNHNS and SASEGT. V lost 7 bases and J 0 bases, leaving 13 bases between the germline ends. In DNA form, the CDR3 reads TGTGCCAGCACCTTGGGGGGGCCCTCCTACGAGCAGTACTTC. It encodes CASTLGGPSYEQYF.

The chain recombines TRBV27 with TRBJ2-2; D may be TRBD1 (6 bases). V lost 8 bases to trimming and J lost 7 bases, with 14 bases between them. Germline CDR1 is MNHEY and CDR2 is SMNVEV (reference sequence). This CDR3 region has 13 residues. The CDR3, as DNA: TGTGCCAGCTCCCCCGAGGGACACGGGGAGCTGTTTTTT. It yields the protein CASSPEGHGELFF.

The J gene is TRBJ1-1, the V gene TRBV18; D uncertain. This CDR3 region has 13 residues. The V gene's germline CDR1 is KGHSH and CDR2 LQKENI. Trimming pared 7 bases from V and 6 bases from J, leaving 15 bases between. The DNA of the CDR3 is TGTGCCAGCTTAATGGACCGAAACGCTGAAGCTTTCTTT. It encodes CASLMDRNAEAFF.

This clone showed up just once. The chain couples TRBV5-1 to TRBJ2-3; 14 bases align to TRBD2. Trimming took 4 bases from V and 1 from J; bases not matched to a gene: 2. CDR1 is SGHRS and CDR2 is YFSETQ in the germline V gene. The CDR3 spans 16 residues. CDR3 amino acids: CASSTGLAGGTDTQYF. In nucleotides, the CDR3 is TGCGCCAGCAGCACGGGACTAGCGGGGGGCACAGATACGCAGTATTTT.

The V call is TRBV25-1, the J call TRBJ1-1; 8 nucleotides align to TRBD1. This CDR3 has 11 residues. Germline CDR1 reads MGHDK; CDR2 reads SYGVNS. Germline trimming cut 7 bases from V and 11 bases from J; bases unmatched to any gene: 6. CDR3 in DNA: TGTGCCAGCAATCAGGGGGCGCGGGCTTTCTTT. Translating it yields CASNQGARAFF. The variable domain in full, with the rest retrieved from reference TRBV25-1 and TRBJ1-1, is EADIYQTPRYLVIGTGKKITLECSQTMGHDKMYWYQQDPGMELHLIHYSYGVNSTEKGDLSSESTVSRIRTEHFPLTLESARPSHTSQYLCASNQGARAFFGQGTRLTVV.

J is TRBJ2-1 and V is TRBV27; D is undetermined. The CDR3 covers 12 residues. V lost 4 bases and J lost 2, with 3 bases in between. CDR1 is MNHEY, CDR2 SMNVEV, per germline (reference sequence). The CDR3 nucleotides are TGTGCCAGCAGTTCGACCTACAATGAGCAGTTCTTC. Residues: CASSSTYNEQFF.

The rearrangement uses TRBV6-6 and TRBJ2-7; D is possibly TRBD2 (6 bases). The V gene's germline CDR1 is MNHNY and CDR2 SVGAGI (reference sequence). CDR3 length equals 11 residues. Trimming left V 8 bases short and J 6 bases short, with 11 bases between. CDR3 protein: CASGDGGEQYF. The CDR3 DNA sequence: TGTGCCAGCGGGGACGGGGGCGAGCAGTACTTC.

This sequence joins TRBV10-1 and TRBJ1-1, with D uncertain. V was clipped by 4 bases and J by 1 base, with 7 bases between them. The CDR3 totals 13 residues. Germline loops: CDR1 WNHNN, CDR2 SYGVQD (reference sequence). CDR3 residues: CASSVSGNTEAFF. The CDR3 DNA follows: TGCGCCAGCAGTGTCTCAGGGAACACTGAAGCTTTCTTT.

The chain uses TRBV27 and TRBJ2-7; 12 positions match TRBD2. This CDR3 is built from 15 residues. Unmatched junction bases numbered 4, after V lost 6 bases and J lost 1 base. The germline V gene encodes CDR1 MNHEY and CDR2 SMNVEV (reference sequence). The CDR3 sequence is CASRTGTSGSYEQYF. The CDR3 DNA reads TGTGCCAGCAGGACGGGGACTAGCGGGTCCTACGAGCAGTACTTC.

The chain couples TRBV18 to TRBJ2-7; D is ambiguous. Trimming removed 2 bases at V and 3 bases at J, with 5 bases between. The CDR3 is 12 amino acids. CDR1 is KGHSH and CDR2 is LQKENI in the germline V gene. The DNA for the CDR3 is TGTGCCAGCTCACCAACGGGCTACGAGCAGTACTTC. Translated: CASSPTGYEQYF.

The chain employs TRBV30 and TRBJ1-5; D gene unclear. Germline lookup yields CDR1 GTSNPN and CDR2 SVGIG (reference sequence). This CDR3 spans 13 amino acids. Trimming stripped 0 bases from V and 3 bases from J, with 6 bases between. The DNA of the CDR3 is TGTGCCTGGAGTGTGGCAGACAATCAGCCCCAGCATTTT. The encoded protein is CAWSVADNQPQHF.

This clone was picked up one time. This chain uses TRBV13 with TRBJ2-7; TRBD2 matches 9 bases. This CDR3 contains 15 residues. Trimming took 5 bases from V and 0 from J; bases not matched to a gene: 5. Germline V CDR1 and CDR2: PRHDT, FYEKMQ (reference sequence). CDR3 sequence: CASSHSGRSSYEQYF. CDR3 coding DNA: TGTGCCAGCAGCCATAGCGGGAGAAGCTCCTACGAGCAGTACTTC.

V is TRBV5-1 and J is TRBJ1-4; D gene ambiguous. V was shortened by 0 bases and J by 8 bases, with 14 bases between the two germline ends. CDR1 and CDR2 from the germline V gene are SGHRS and YFSETQ. There are 15 residues in the CDR3. The CDR3 reads CASSLGGQVREKLFF. The CDR3 DNA reads TGCGCCAGCAGCTTGGGAGGGCAAGTGCGGGAAAAACTGTTTTTT. Together with reference TRBV5-1 and TRBJ1-4, the CDR3 gives the full variable domain: KAGVTQTPRYLIKTRGQQVTLSCSPISGHRSVSWYQQTPGQGLQFLFEYFSETQRNKGNFPGRFSGRQFSNSRSEMNVSTLELGDSALYLCASSLGGQVREKLFFGSGTQLSVL.

The V gene is TRBV7-2, the J gene TRBJ1-5; D not certain. Germline loops: CDR1 SGHTA, CDR2 FQGNSA. The ends were cut back, 6 bases at V and 5 bases at J, with 11 bases in the middle. CDR3 length: 13 amino acids. The CDR3 here is CASRKGAHQPQHF. CDR3 DNA sequence: TGTGCCAGCAGGAAGGGTGCCCATCAGCCCCAGCATTTT.

The rearrangement joins TRBV7-2 to TRBJ1-3; possible D gene TRBD1, 5 bases. CDR1 SGHTA and CDR2 FQGNSA come from the germline V gene. V gave up 7 bases and J gave up 0 bases, with 10 bases separating them. This CDR3 comprises 14 residues. The CDR3 DNA is TGTGCCAGCATGGGGGGTTTCTCTGGAAACACCATATATTTT. It yields the protein CASMGGFSGNTIYF.

This chain uses TRBV6-6 with TRBJ1-2; weak D call: TRBD1 (5 bases). Germline lookup yields CDR1 MNHNY and CDR2 SVGAGI (reference sequence). The CDR3 sequence is 12 residues long. V lost 11 bases, J lost 5 bases, and 15 bases lay in between. CDR3 sequence: CAGHGRDYGYTF. DNA of the CDR3: TGTGCCGGACACGGACGCGATTATGGCTACACCTTC.

The J gene is TRBJ2-3, the V gene TRBV7-2; D is unclear. This CDR3 spans 11 amino acids. Between the trimmed V and J ends, which lost 4 bases and 6 bases, there was a span of 5 bases. Germline V gives CDR1 SGHTA, CDR2 FQGNSA. CDR3 coding DNA: TGTGCCAGCAGCTCGTTGGATACGCAGTATTTT. It translates to CASSSLDTQYF.

The rearrangement uses TRBV11-3 and TRBJ2-1; D is possibly TRBD2 (6 bases). CDR3 length: 17 residues. Germline V gene sequence: CDR1 SGHNT, CDR2 YENEEA. V gave up 7 bases and J gave up 2 bases, with 21 bases separating them. In DNA form, the CDR3 reads TGTGCCAGCACCCCGCCGAATGCGGGGAGGACCTACAATGAGCAGTTCTTC. It codes for CASTPPNAGRTYNEQFF.

The V and J genes are TRBV5-1 and TRBJ1-1; a possible D gene is TRBD1 (5 bases). This CDR3 comprises 13 residues. CDR1 is SGHRS, CDR2 YFSETQ, per germline. Deletions cut 5 bases from V and 4 bases from J, with 12 bases between. CDR3 nucleotides: TGCGCCAGCAGAGTGGGACCCTTCACTGAAGCTTTCTTT. It specifies CASRVGPFTEAFF.

The chain links TRBV28 to TRBJ1-5; TRBD1 agrees at 8 bases. The length of the CDR3 is 15 residues. V gave up 5 bases and J gave up 2 bases; unmatched junction bases: 5. Per germline, CDR1 MDHEN and CDR2 SYDVKM. The CDR3 protein is CASSPGGQGNQPQHF. Written as DNA, the CDR3 is TGTGCCAGCAGTCCCGGGGGACAGGGCAATCAGCCCCAGCATTTT. Full variable domain (missing parts from reference TRBV28 and TRBJ1-5): DVKVTQSSRYLVKRTGEKVFLECVQDMDHENMFWYRQDPGLGLRLIYFSYDVKMKEKGDIPEGYSVSREKKERFSLILESASTNQTSMYLCASSPGGQGNQPQHFGDGTRLSIL.

The chain combines TRBV27 with TRBJ1-1; maybe TRBD1 (6 bases). CDR1 is MNHEY, CDR2 SMNVEV, per germline (reference sequence). CDR3 size: 17 residues. The germline V and J ends were trimmed by 5 bases and 1 base, with 20 bases remaining between them. CDR3 protein: CASSASWGAQRNTEAFF. CDR3 nucleotide sequence: TGTGCCAGCAGTGCCAGCTGGGGGGCCCAGAGGAACACTGAAGCTTTCTTT.

The chain has TRBV10-3 and TRBJ1-1, with TRBD1 as a possible D gene (5 bases). This CDR3 has 16 amino acids. V was shortened by 4 bases and J by 3 bases, with 18 bases between the two germline ends. The germline V gene has CDR1 ENHRY and CDR2 SYGVKD. The CDR3 is CAISGVWGGVDTEAFF. Written as DNA, the CDR3 is TGTGCCATCAGTGGGGTGTGGGGGGGAGTGGACACTGAAGCTTTCTTT.

This clone was found once. The J gene is TRBJ2-1, the V gene TRBV5-5; D remains ambiguous. CDR1 is SGHKS and CDR2 is YYEKEE in the germline V gene (reference sequence). The V and J ends lost 4 bases and 1 base respectively, with 12 bases between them. The CDR3 sequence is 15 residues long. Written as DNA, the CDR3 is TGTGCCAGCAGCCCCGAGCAGTGGTCCTACAATGAGCAGTTCTTC. Protein: CASSPEQWSYNEQFF.

CDR3: CASSSGRVGAFF. The CDR3 nucleotides read TGTGCCAGTAGTAGCGGGCGGGTTGGGGCTTTCTTT. The chain combines TRBV19 with TRBJ1-1; no clear D gene. V shed 4 bases and J shed 11 bases, with 14 bases lying between them. The length of the CDR3 is 12 residues. Germline assignment: CDR1 LNHDA and CDR2 SQIVND (reference sequence).

This clone was recorded only once. This rearrangement joins TRBV6-6 to TRBJ1-5, with unresolved D. The V gene's germline CDR1 is MNHNY and CDR2 SVGAGI (reference sequence). The V and J ends lost 2 bases and 6 bases respectively, with 11 bases between them. The CDR3 sequence is 14 residues long. This CDR3 is CASSYIPQSQPQHF. CDR3 nucleotide sequence: TGTGCCAGCAGTTACATCCCCCAGAGTCAGCCCCAGCATTTT.